Presented here are 8 T cell receptor beta chains from one specimen sequenced in a study of cytomegalovirus exposure and HLA in healthy donors. Primers for the PCR totalled 60 Vbeta and 13 Jbeta. The protocol was immunoSEQ multiplex PCR, while the TCRdb copy is restricted to in-frame clones and leaves out a portion. The profile shows about 130,000 clones, about two thirds of them singletons. Sequencing was performed on PBMCs. These receptors were obtained from a woman aged 60-75 years in good health and CMV-seropositive.

V usage is TRBV5-1 and J usage is TRBJ1-3, with TRBD1 matching over 8 bases. CDR1 and CDR2 from the germline V gene are SGHRS and YFSETQ. Trimming cost V 3 bases and J 4 bases; bases outside gene matches: 6. This CDR3 comprises 15 residues. For the CDR3, the DNA is TGCGCCAGCAGCTCCCAGGGGGCGACCGGAAACACCATATATTTT. Translating gives CASSSQGATGNTIYF.

This clone was detected once. The CDR3 coding sequence is TGTGCCAGCAGCCCGGGGGGTAAATTGAACACTGAAGCTTTCTTT. Amino acid sequence: CASSPGGKLNTEAFF. J is TRBJ1-1 and V is TRBV5-4; the D gene is possibly TRBD1 (5 bases). The V end lost 4 bases, the J end lost 0 bases, and 13 bases lay between the germline ends. Germline V CDR1 and CDR2: SGHNT, YYREEE (reference sequence). This CDR3 spans 15 amino acids. Together with reference TRBV5-4 and TRBJ1-1, the CDR3 gives the full variable domain: ETGVTQSPTHLIKTRGQQVTLRCSSQSGHNTVSWYQQALGQGPQFIFQYYREEENGRGNFPPRFSGLQFPNYSSELNVNALELDDSALYLCASSPGGKLNTEAFFGQGTRLTVV.

The chain carries TRBV6-1 and TRBJ2-7; 7 bases are shared with TRBD1. Losses at the gene ends were 6 bases for V and 0 bases for J; bases not matched to a gene: 8. The CDR3 is 15 amino acids. Germline V gives CDR1 MNHNS, CDR2 SASEGT. The CDR3 is CASSRETGSSYEQYF. The CDR3 DNA sequence: TGTGCCAGCAGCCGTGAGACAGGGAGCTCCTACGAGCAGTACTTC.

The chain recombines TRBV9 with TRBJ2-2; the D gene is possibly TRBD1 (6 bases). With 0 bases removed from V and 4 bases from J, the gap between germline ends came to 10 bases. This CDR3 region has 15 residues. The germline gives CDR1 SGDLS, CDR2 YYNGEE. The CDR3 coding sequence is TGTGCCAGCAGCGTAGCAGGGGCGGGCACCGGGGAGCTGTTTTTT. It specifies CASSVAGAGTGELFF.

The rearrangement links TRBV5-1 to TRBJ1-2; 9 positions match TRBD1. V shed 4 bases and J 3 bases; nucleotides not matched to a gene: 4. The length of the CDR3 is 14 residues. CDR1 is SGHRS and CDR2 is YFSETQ in the germline V gene. CDR3 sequence (DNA): TGCGCCAGCAGCCAGCGACAGGGGGACTATGGCTACACCTTC. Amino acids: CASSQRQGDYGYTF. Based on the CDR3 plus reference TRBV5-1 and TRBJ1-2, the full variable domain is KAGVTQTPRYLIKTRGQQVTLSCSPISGHRSVSWYQQTPGQGLQFLFEYFSETQRNKGNFPGRFSGRQFSNSRSEMNVSTLELGDSALYLCASSQRQGDYGYTFGSGTRLTVV.

This clone was observed a few times. This sequence joins TRBV5-1 and TRBJ2-7; 7 nucleotides agree with TRBD1. The V and J ends lost 4 bases and 1 base, in that order; junction bases with no gene match: 5. Germline values: CDR1 SGHRS, CDR2 YFSETQ. The CDR3 spans 14 residues. The DNA for the CDR3 is TGCGCCAGCAGCGAAGGGACAGCATCCTACGAGCAGTACTTC. Amino acids: CASSEGTASYEQYF. The complete variable domain, with remaining parts taken from reference TRBV5-1 and TRBJ2-7, reads KAGVTQTPRYLIKTRGQQVTLSCSPISGHRSVSWYQQTPGQGLQFLFEYFSETQRNKGNFPGRFSGRQFSNSRSEMNVSTLELGDSALYLCASSEGTASYEQYFGPGTRLTVT.

This clone was seen a few times. The CDR3 spells CASLPGPTHYGYTF. The CDR3 DNA reads TGTGCCAGCCTCCCAGGGCCGACCCACTATGGCTACACCTTC. The J gene is TRBJ1-2, the V gene TRBV19, with D perhaps TRBD1 (5 bases). This CDR3 is 14 amino acids long. The V end was cut by 9 bases, the J end by 3 bases, with 17 bases between. Germline assignment: CDR1 LNHDA and CDR2 SQIVND (reference sequence).

Comment on this clone: One end of the junction varies from germline; a read error may be responsible. The same CDR3 also results from other DNA sequences found in this sample. The chain joins TRBV2 to TRBJ2-5; weak D call: TRBD1 (5 bases). Germline V gives CDR1 SNHLY, CDR2 FYNNEI. The CDR3 is made up of 18 amino acids. CDR3 amino acids: CASSEALLGAGHQETQYF. The CDR3 DNA follows: TGTGCCAGCAGTGAAGCGCTTCTTGGGGCAGGTCACCAAGAGACTCAGTACTTC.